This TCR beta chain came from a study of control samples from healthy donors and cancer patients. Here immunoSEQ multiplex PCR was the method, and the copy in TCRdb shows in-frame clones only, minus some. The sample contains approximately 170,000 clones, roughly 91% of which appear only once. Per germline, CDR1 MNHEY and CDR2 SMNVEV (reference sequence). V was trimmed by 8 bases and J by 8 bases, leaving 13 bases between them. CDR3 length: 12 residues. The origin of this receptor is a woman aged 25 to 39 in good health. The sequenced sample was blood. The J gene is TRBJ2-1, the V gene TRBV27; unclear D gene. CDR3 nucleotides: TGTGCCAGCGGCCAAACAGTGGATGAGCAGTTCTTC. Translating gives CASGQTVDEQFF.